Presented here are 28 T cell receptor beta chains from one specimen sequenced in a study of cytomegalovirus exposure and HLA in healthy donors. This table comes from immunoSEQ multiplex PCR, and its TCRdb copy is limited to in-frame clones, with some not included. The table includes 150,000 to 250,000 clones, approximately 78% detected once. Sequenced sample: PBMCs. Receptors were obtained from a woman in her twenties or thirties in good health and CMV-seronegative.

V is TRBV6-1 and J is TRBJ2-5; D is perhaps TRBD1 (6 bases). Deletions cut 8 bases from V and 2 bases from J, with 12 bases between. The CDR3 runs 13 residues. Germline assignment: CDR1 MNHNS and CDR2 SASEGT. The CDR3 region is CASWGHQQETQYF. The CDR3 nucleotides are TGTGCCAGCTGGGGACACCAACAAGAGACCCAGTACTTC.

J is TRBJ1-2 and V is TRBV7-9; 7 bases align to TRBD1. The CDR3 loop spans 15 amino acids. Germline V gene lookup returns CDR1 SEHNR and CDR2 FQNEAQ (reference sequence). V shed 0 bases and J 8 bases; nucleotides not matched to a gene: 9. The CDR3 loop reads CASSLAGGGAFGYTF. CDR3 in DNA: TGTGCCAGCAGCTTAGCTGGAGGGGGCGCATTCGGCTACACCTTC.

This clone showed up just once. The rearrangement joins TRBV19 to TRBJ1-2, with 7 positions matching TRBD1. V shed 3 bases, J shed 2 bases, and the junction held 3 bases outside the gene matches. This CDR3 region has 14 residues. Germline CDR1 and CDR2: LNHDA and SQIVND (reference sequence). DNA for the CDR3: TGTGCCAGTAGTATGGGGACAGCCAACTATGGCTACACCTTC. Amino acids: CASSMGTANYGYTF. Full variable domain (remainder filled in from reference TRBV19 and TRBJ1-2): DGGITQSPKYLFRKEGQNVTLSCEQNLNHDAMYWYRQDPGQGLRLIYYSQIVNDFQKGDIAEGYSVSREKKESFPLTVTSAQKNPTAFYLCASSMGTANYGYTFGSGTRLTVV.

This clone occurred a few times. This chain connects TRBV19 to TRBJ2-5; D is unresolved. The CDR3 contains 13 residues. Trimming pared 3 bases from V and 0 bases from J, leaving 5 bases between. Germline assignment: CDR1 LNHDA and CDR2 SQIVND (reference sequence). CDR3: CASSIQNQETQYF. CDR3 in DNA: TGTGCCAGTAGTATCCAAAACCAAGAGACCCAGTACTTC.

On this clone: Other DNA sequences of this sample code for an identical CDR3. The CDR3 sequence is CASSLGQGAGQPQHF. CDR3 in DNA: TGCGCCAGCAGCTTGGGGCAGGGGGCAGGCCAGCCCCAGCATTTT. The chain couples TRBV5-1 to TRBJ1-5; 8 bases match TRBD1. The germline V gene encodes CDR1 SGHRS and CDR2 YFSETQ. The CDR3 totals 15 residues. Trimming cost V 0 bases and J 7 bases; bases outside gene matches: 6.

In this sample, this clone turned up a few times. This chain links TRBV6-1 with TRBJ1-2, with TRBD1 matching 9 bases. V dropped 4 bases and J dropped 7; count of bases not matched to a gene: 4. CDR1 is MNHNS, CDR2 SASEGT, per germline. The CDR3 length is 13 residues. The CDR3 sequence: CASSVDRGAGYTF. The DNA for the CDR3 is TGTGCCAGCAGTGTCGACAGGGGGGCTGGCTACACCTTC.

This chain uses TRBV9 with TRBJ1-6, with D unresolved. V was pared by 1 base and J by 6 bases, with 5 bases between. The CDR3 spans 13 residues. Germline V lookup: CDR1 SGDLS, CDR2 YYNGEE. The CDR3 DNA follows: TGTGCCAGCAGCGTATACGGTAATTCACCCCTCCACTTT. This encodes CASSVYGNSPLHF.

This clone came up once. This same CDR3 is encoded by further DNA sequences in the sample. The chain uses TRBV5-1 and TRBJ2-3; D is possibly TRBD1 (6 bases). The CDR3 contains 14 residues. The V and J ends lost 4 bases and 2 bases respectively, with 11 bases between them. The germline CDR1 and CDR2 sequences are SGHRS and YFSETQ. The CDR3 DNA reads TGCGCCAGCAGCCCTGACAGGCCCACAGATACGCAGTATTTT. It translates to CASSPDRPTDTQYF.

The V and J genes are TRBV29-1 and TRBJ1-2, with D tentatively TRBD1 (5 bases). V was shortened by 7 bases and J by 7 bases, with 19 bases between the two germline ends. The CDR3 sequence is 13 residues long. CDR1 is SQVTM and CDR2 is ANQGSEA in the germline V gene. CDR3 sequence: CSAEGQGIRGYTF. CDR3 in DNA: TGCAGCGCCGAAGGCCAGGGAATCCGTGGCTACACCTTC.

The chain combines TRBV5-1 with TRBJ1-2; D possibly corresponds to TRBD1 (5 bases). The CDR3 has 15 residues. Germline V gives CDR1 SGHRS, CDR2 YFSETQ. With 0 bases removed from V and 2 bases from J, the gap between germline ends came to 11 bases. CDR3 sequence (DNA): TGCGCCAGCAGCTTGGTGTCAGGGCTAAACTATGGCTACACCTTC. Translation: CASSLVSGLNYGYTF.

V gene TRBV19 combines with J gene TRBJ1-4; the D is unclear. CDR3 size: 14 residues. Germline V lookup: CDR1 LNHDA, CDR2 SQIVND (reference sequence). Trimming removed 1 base from V and 0 bases from J, with 3 bases in between. CDR3 coding DNA: TGTGCCAGTAGTATAGCCGCAACTAATGAAAAACTGTTTTTT. Its translation is CASSIAATNEKLFF.

With respect to this clone: The same CDR3 also results from other DNA sequences found in this sample. The chain couples TRBV30 to TRBJ1-5, with TRBD1 identical over 10 bases. Germline V gene lookup returns CDR1 GTSNPN and CDR2 SVGIG (reference sequence). The CDR3 runs 14 residues. V gave up 4 bases and J gave up 4 bases; unmatched junction bases: 4. The CDR3: CAWTPGQGNQPQHF. The CDR3 nucleotides are TGTGCCTGGACCCCGGGACAGGGGAATCAGCCCCAGCATTTT.

The genes are TRBV7-3 and TRBJ2-2; weak D call: TRBD2 (6 bases). V dropped 1 base and J dropped 1 base, with 10 bases sitting between them. This CDR3 has 16 residues. Germline CDR1 reads SGHTA; CDR2 reads FQGTGA. The CDR3 coding sequence is TGTGCCAGCAGCTTAATGGGAGGCAGGAACACCGGGGAGCTGTTTTTT. This translates into CASSLMGGRNTGELFF.

The chain is built from TRBV19 and TRBJ2-1; tentative D call: TRBD2 (5 bases). This CDR3 comprises 14 residues. CDR1 and CDR2 (germline): LNHDA, SQIVND (reference sequence). The germline V and J ends were trimmed by 4 bases and 8 bases, with 15 bases remaining between them. The CDR3 loop reads CASSTYQRVHEQFF. DNA of the CDR3: TGTGCCAGTAGTACTTACCAGAGGGTCCATGAGCAGTTCTTC.

This clone was counted only a few times. The chain recombines TRBV27 with TRBJ2-5; perhaps TRBD1 as D (6 bases). The CDR3 sequence is 16 residues long. In germline, CDR1 is MNHEY, CDR2 SMNVEV (reference sequence). V lost 6 bases and J 4 bases, leaving 21 bases between the germline ends. CDR3 sequence: CASSPTQGRSGETQYF. The CDR3 coding sequence is TGTGCCAGCAGCCCCACGCAGGGGCGGTCTGGAGAGACCCAGTACTTC.

This clone was counted between two and nine times. The V and J genes are TRBV30 and TRBJ1-2; no definite D call. The CDR3 length is 15 residues. V was pared by 2 bases and J by 1 base, with 14 bases between. Per the germline V gene, CDR1 is GTSNPN and CDR2 is SVGIG (reference sequence). The CDR3 DNA is TGTGCCTGGAGTAAGAACCAGGCGATTAACTATGGCTACACCTTC. It codes for CAWSKNQAINYGYTF.

The chain combines TRBV28 with TRBJ2-7, with TRBD2 matching 7 bases. Germline CDR1 is MDHEN and CDR2 is SYDVKM. The length of the CDR3 is 15 residues. V was clipped by 3 bases and J by 0 bases; unmatched bases: 5. The CDR3 sequence: CASSFGGTLSYEQYF. CDR3 bases: TGTGCCAGCAGTTTCGGGGGGACCCTCTCCTACGAGCAGTACTTC.

The chain has TRBV29-1 and TRBJ1-1, with a weak D call TRBD1 (6 bases). Per germline, CDR1 SQVTM and CDR2 ANQGSEA. The CDR3 length is 13 residues. Trimming removed 7 bases at V and 3 bases at J, with 15 bases between. CDR3 sequence (DNA): TGCAGCGGGGGGCCCGGGACCTACACTGAAGCTTTCTTT. Encoded protein: CSGGPGTYTEAFF.

This chain joins TRBV6-6 and TRBJ2-1, with D perhaps TRBD2 (6 bases). CDR3 size: 14 residues. CDR1 and CDR2 from the germline V gene are MNHNY and SVGAGI (reference sequence). With 6 bases removed from V and 8 bases from J, the gap between germline ends came to 17 bases. In nucleotides, the CDR3 is TGTGCCAGCAGCCACTCAGTGGGCGGGGATGAGCAGTTCTTC. Its translation: CASSHSVGGDEQFF.

This chain connects TRBV2 to TRBJ1-4; 8 bases fit TRBD1. Unmatched junction bases numbered 5, after V lost 2 bases and J lost 6 bases. The CDR3 is made up of 15 amino acids. The germline gives CDR1 SNHLY, CDR2 FYNNEI. CDR3 DNA: TGTGCCAGCAGTGAAAGTGGACAGGGCTATGAAAAACTGTTTTTT. It translates to CASSESGQGYEKLFF.

The count of this clone is one. V and J are TRBV19 and TRBJ1-5; possible D gene TRBD1, 6 bases. Germline CDR1 reads LNHDA; CDR2 reads SQIVND (reference sequence). With 3 bases removed from V and 4 bases from J, the gap between germline ends came to 10 bases. The CDR3 has 14 amino acids. CDR3 nucleotides: TGTGCCAGTAGTATTGGGACACTTAATCAGCCCCAGCATTTT. Translating it yields CASSIGTLNQPQHF.

This clone was recorded a few times. This chain links TRBV30 with TRBJ1-2, with D unresolved. The V end lost 4 bases, the J end lost 8 bases, and 11 bases lay between the germline ends. There are 11 residues in the CDR3. CDR1 is GTSNPN, CDR2 SVGIG, per germline (reference sequence). In nucleotides, the CDR3 is TGTGCCTGGACAGGCCCGTGGGGCTACACCTTC. Its protein product is CAWTGPWGYTF.

The genes are TRBV7-8 and TRBJ1-4, with 7 bases aligning to TRBD1. CDR1 and CDR2 (germline): SGHVS, FQNEAQ. The junction had 5 bases not matched to a gene; V was cut back by 6 bases and J by 1 base. The CDR3 loop spans 15 amino acids. CDR3 bases: TGTGCCAGCAGGCATAACAGGGGAACTAATGAAAAACTGTTTTTT. It specifies CASRHNRGTNEKLFF.

The gene calls are TRBV5-4 and TRBJ2-5; D is perhaps TRBD2 (6 bases). Germline V gene lookup returns CDR1 SGHNT and CDR2 YYREEE (reference sequence). With 5 bases removed from V and 1 base from J, the gap between germline ends came to 12 bases. The CDR3 sequence is 14 residues long. The CDR3 DNA sequence: TGTGCCAGCAGTGGGGGGTCCTTCCAAGAGACCCAGTACTTC. It is translated as CASSGGSFQETQYF.

V and J are TRBV4-2 and TRBJ2-5, with D possibly matching TRBD2 (6 bases). CDR1 and CDR2 (germline): LGHNA, YNFKEQ. Deletions cut 4 bases from V and 2 bases from J, with 11 bases between. This CDR3 has 14 amino acids. The CDR3 region is CASSPKAGQETQYF. As DNA, the CDR3 is TGTGCCAGCAGCCCCAAGGCGGGGCAAGAGACCCAGTACTTC.

The chain is built from TRBV6-5 and TRBJ2-7; 11 bases fit TRBD1. Trimming cost V 1 base and J 10 bases; bases outside gene matches: 6. From germline, CDR1 is MNHEY and CDR2 SVGAGI. The CDR3 contains 14 residues. CDR3 DNA sequence: TGTGCCAGCAGTTACTACGGACAGGGGGCATATCAGTACTTC. Translation: CASSYYGQGAYQYF.

This clone came up a few times. This chain connects TRBV5-4 to TRBJ2-1; a possible D gene is TRBD1 (6 bases). The CDR3 sequence is 12 residues long. Between the trimmed V and J ends, which lost 4 bases and 9 bases, there was a span of 11 bases. CDR1 is SGHNT, CDR2 YYREEE, per germline (reference sequence). CDR3 protein: CASSLQGGEQFF. CDR3 sequence (DNA): TGTGCCAGCAGCCTACAGGGCGGTGAGCAGTTCTTC.

The J gene is TRBJ1-4, the V gene TRBV29-1, with 7 bases matching TRBD1. The CDR3 extends over 14 amino acids. Germline CDR1 reads SQVTM; CDR2 reads ANQGSEA. V gave up 7 bases and J gave up 5 bases; unmatched junction bases: 10. The CDR3 protein is CSAHAGTANEKLFF. In nucleotides, the CDR3 is TGCAGCGCCCACGCCGGGACAGCGAATGAAAAACTGTTTTTT. The full variable domain, in which reference TRBV29-1 and TRBJ1-4 provide the parts outside the CDR3, is SAVISQKPSRDICQRGTSLTIQCQVDSQVTMMFWYRQQPGQSLTLIATANQGSEATYESGFVIDKFPISRPNLTFSTLTVSNMSPEDSSIYLCSAHAGTANEKLFFGSGTQLSVL.